This TCR beta chain was captured by sequencing in a study of cytomegalovirus exposure and HLA in healthy donors. Germline values: CDR1 KGHSH, CDR2 LQKENI. The CDR3 is 13 residues long. Trimming shortened V by 6 bases and J by 5 bases, and 13 bases separated the two germline ends. It was with 60 Vbeta and 13 Jbeta primers that the PCR ran. The data were produced by immunoSEQ multiplex PCR, yet TCRdb's version contains in-frame clones alone and is incomplete. The table records roughly 190,000 clones, around 87% of them present only once. The origin of this receptor is a woman under 30 in good health and CMV-seronegative. The rearrangement links TRBV18 to TRBJ1-1; no reliable D call. Material: PBMCs. The DNA of the CDR3 is TGTGCCAGCTCCCAGTTGAGGGAGACTGAAGCTTTCTTT. Translating it yields CASSQLRETEAFF.